The clone carrying this TCR beta chain was detected ten times or more. The source of the sample is a study of spatial heterogeneity in lung cancer. Trimming at V came to 0 bases and at J to 2 bases, leaving 1 base not matched to a gene. Per germline, CDR1 SGDLS and CDR2 YYNGEE. The CDR3 spans 15 residues. In TCRdb, the 5' RACE reads were re-called with MiXCR into one record per CDR3 protein. This table has a few thousand distinct CDR3 sequences, 7.5% to 9% appearing once. The time point is: sample taken at primary tumor resection. The sequencing here drew on normal lung tissue next to the tumor, taken at surgery. The origin of this receptor is a female donor with early-stage non-small cell lung cancer. The chain links TRBV9 to TRBJ2-1; 8 bases are a match to TRBD1. In DNA form, the CDR3 reads TGTGCCAGCAGCGTAGAGGACAGGGCCTACAATGAGCAGTTCTTC. Translation: CASSVEDRAYNEQFF.